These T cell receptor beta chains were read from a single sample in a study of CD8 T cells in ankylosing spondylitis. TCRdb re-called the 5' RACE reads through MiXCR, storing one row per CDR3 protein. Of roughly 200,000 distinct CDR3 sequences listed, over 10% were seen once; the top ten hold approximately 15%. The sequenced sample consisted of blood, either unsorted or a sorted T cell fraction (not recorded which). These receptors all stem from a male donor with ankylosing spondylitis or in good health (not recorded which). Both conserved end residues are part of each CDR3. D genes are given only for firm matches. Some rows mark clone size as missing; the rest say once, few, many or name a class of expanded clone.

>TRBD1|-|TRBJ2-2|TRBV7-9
CASRSDRGKTGELFF
TGTGCCAGCAGATCCGACAGGGGAAAAACCGGGGAGCTGTTTTTT
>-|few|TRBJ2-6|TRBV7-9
CASSLEWGSGANVLTF
TGTGCCAGCAGCTTAGAGTGGGGCTCTGGGGCCAACGTCCTGACTTTC
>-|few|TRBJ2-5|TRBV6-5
CASSYRRMGETQYF
TGTGCCAGCAGTTACCGGCGGATGGGGGAGACCCAGTACTTC
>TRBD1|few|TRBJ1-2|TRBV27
CASSTDRKYGYTF
TGTGCCAGCAGTACGGACAGGAAATATGGCTACACCTTC
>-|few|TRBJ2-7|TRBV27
CASSLSGPDSYYEQYF
TGTGCCAGCAGTTTATCGGGTCCCGACTCCTACTACGAGCAGTACTTC
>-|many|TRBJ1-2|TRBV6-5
CASSHLTDGYTF
TGTGCCAGCAGTCACCTGACCGATGGCTACACCTTC
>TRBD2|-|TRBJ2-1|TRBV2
CASSEVGGRAYNEQFF
TGTGCCAGCAGTGAAGTTGGCGGGAGAGCTTACAATGAGCAGTTCTTC
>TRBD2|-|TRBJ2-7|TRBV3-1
CASSHGTSGTYEQYF
TGTGCCAGCAGCCACGGGACTAGCGGAACCTACGAGCAGTACTTC
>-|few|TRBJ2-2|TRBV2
CASSEILGEPGELFF
TGTGCCAGCAGTGAAATTCTGGGGGAACCCGGGGAGCTGTTTTTT
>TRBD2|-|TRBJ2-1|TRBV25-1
CASSLFSGTTPYNEQFF
TGTGCCAGCAGCCTCTTCTCCGGGACTACCCCCTACAATGAGCAGTTCTTC
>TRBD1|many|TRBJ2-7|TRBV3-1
CASSQGQGVSYEQYF
TGTGCCAGCAGCCAGGGACAGGGCGTCTCCTACGAGCAGTACTTC
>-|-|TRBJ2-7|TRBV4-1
CASSQGRWRGGEQYF
TGCGCCAGCAGCCAAGGACGGTGGAGGGGGGGAGAGCAGTACTTC
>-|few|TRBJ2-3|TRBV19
CASSNYEALDTQYF
TGTGCCAGTAGTAACTATGAAGCGTTGGATACGCAGTATTTT
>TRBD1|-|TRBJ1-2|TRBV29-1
CSVAGVQGTNYGYTF
TGCAGCGTCGCCGGGGTACAGGGGACTAACTATGGCTACACCTTC
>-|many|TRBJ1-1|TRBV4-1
CASSHRGGTEAFF
TGCGCCAGCAGCCACCGGGGCGGCACTGAAGCTTTCTTT
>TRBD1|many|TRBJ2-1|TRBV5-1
CASSSPTGWDNEQFF
TGCGCCAGCAGCTCGCCGACAGGGTGGGACAATGAGCAGTTCTTC
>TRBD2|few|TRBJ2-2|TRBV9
CASSVGTSENYGELFF
TGTGCCAGCAGCGTAGGGACTAGCGAAAACTACGGGGAGCTGTTTTTT
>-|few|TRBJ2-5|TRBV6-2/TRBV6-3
CASSYSLVFPQETQYF
TGTGCCAGCAGTTACAGCCTAGTCTTCCCCCAAGAGACCCAGTACTTC
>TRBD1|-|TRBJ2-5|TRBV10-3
CAISLGDRTQYF
TGTGCCATCAGTTTGGGGGACAGGACCCAGTACTTC
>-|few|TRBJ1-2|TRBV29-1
CSAARVEANYGYTF
TGCAGCGCCGCCCGGGTCGAAGCTAACTATGGCTACACCTTC
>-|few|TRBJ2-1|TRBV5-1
CASSLGEAPSYNEQFF
TGCGCCAGCAGCTTGGGCGAGGCCCCCTCCTACAATGAGCAGTTCTTC
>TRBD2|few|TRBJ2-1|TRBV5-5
CASSPAGELSYNEQFF
TGTGCCAGCAGCCCGGCGGGGGAGTTGTCCTACAATGAGCAGTTCTTC
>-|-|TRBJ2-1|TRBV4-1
CASSQDYSSYNEQFF
TGCGCCAGCAGCCAGGACTACAGCTCCTACAATGAGCAGTTCTTC
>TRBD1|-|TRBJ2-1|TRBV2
CASGTAYNEQFF
TGTGCCAGCGGGACAGCTTACAATGAGCAGTTCTTC
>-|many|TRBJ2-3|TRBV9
CASKIGPSLHTDTQYF
TGTGCCAGCAAAATCGGGCCCAGTCTGCACACAGATACGCAGTATTTT
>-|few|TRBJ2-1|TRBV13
CASSLGGTSKNEQFF
TGTGCCAGCAGCTTAGGGGGGACCAGCAAAAATGAGCAGTTCTTC
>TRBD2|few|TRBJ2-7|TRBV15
CATSSSGRAVYEQYF
TGTGCCACCAGCAGTAGCGGGAGGGCGGTGTACGAGCAGTACTTC
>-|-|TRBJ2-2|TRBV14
CASSQGTGTGGIPGELFF
TGTGCCAGCAGCCAAGGAACTGGGACGGGGGGCATCCCCGGGGAGCTGTTTTTT
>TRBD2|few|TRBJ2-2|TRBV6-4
CASSQDGEGTGELFF
TGTGCCAGCAGTCAGGACGGGGAGGGCACCGGGGAGCTGTTTTTT
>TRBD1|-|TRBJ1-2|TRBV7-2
CASSLSPGGHYGYTF
TGTGCCAGCAGTTTAAGCCCAGGGGGACACTATGGCTACACCTTC
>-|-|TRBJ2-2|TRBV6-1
CASSEWHSNTGELFF
TGTGCCAGCAGTGAATGGCATTCGAACACCGGGGAGCTGTTTTTT
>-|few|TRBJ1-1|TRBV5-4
CASSPTDRNTEAFF
TGTGCCAGCAGCCCTACCGACAGGAACACTGAAGCTTTCTTT
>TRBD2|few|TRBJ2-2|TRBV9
CASSVGLAVGTGELFF
TGTGCCAGCAGCGTAGGACTAGCGGTCGGGACCGGGGAGCTGTTTTTT
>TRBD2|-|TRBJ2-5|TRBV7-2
CASSLGTSLETQYF
TGTGCCAGCAGCCTGGGGACTAGCCTAGAGACCCAGTACTTC
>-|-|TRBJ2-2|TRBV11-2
CASTSGGRPNTGELFF
TGTGCCAGCACCTCAGGAGGGAGGCCGAACACCGGGGAGCTGTTTTTT
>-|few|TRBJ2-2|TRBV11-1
CASPYDNKGYLANTGELFF
TGTGCCAGCCCCTACGATAATAAGGGGTACCTCGCGAACACCGGGGAGCTGTTTTTT
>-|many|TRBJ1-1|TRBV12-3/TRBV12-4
CASSPGQTEAFF
TGTGCCAGCAGTCCAGGACAGACCGAAGCTTTCTTT
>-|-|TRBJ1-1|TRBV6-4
CASSPDGLGYTEAFF
TGTGCCAGCAGTCCCGACGGACTAGGGTACACTGAAGCTTTCTTT
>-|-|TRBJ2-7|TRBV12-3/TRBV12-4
CASSLNPGIEQYF
TGTGCCAGCAGTTTAAATCCGGGGATCGAGCAGTACTTC
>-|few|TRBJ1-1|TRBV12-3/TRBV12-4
CASSSGGVDTEAFF
TGTGCCAGCAGTTCGGGGGGAGTGGACACTGAAGCTTTCTTT